Given below is one T cell receptor (beta chain) in context. This sample is part of a study of T cell changes during pregnancy in multiple sclerosis. This table comes from immunoSEQ multiplex PCR, and its TCRdb copy is limited to in-frame clones, with some not included. The sample carries roughly 29,000 clones, around nine tenths recorded once. The sequence was obtained from a female donor in good health, enrolled as a control in a pregnancy study. The source material was CD4+ T cells from peripheral blood mononuclear cells, sampled in the first trimester of pregnancy.

CDR3 bases: TGTGCCAGCATCACGGGGGGCACGTCCTACGAGCAGTACTTC. Its translation is CASITGGTSYEQYF. V gene TRBV6-6 combines with J gene TRBJ2-7; possibly TRBD2 for D (7 bases). V lost 7 bases, J lost 1 base, and 14 bases lay in between. The CDR3 extends over 14 amino acids. Germline V gene data show CDR1 as MNHNY and CDR2 as SVGAGI (reference sequence).